The present T cell receptor (beta chain) was sequenced within a study of identifying expanded T cells in peripheral blood. Clones were sequenced by immunoSEQ multiplex PCR, and TCRdb holds only the in-frame ones, with some missing. The sample yields fewer than 55,000 clones, approximately 82% seen once. The receptor was derived from a person aged 18 to 70 in good health. The sequencing sample was made of blood.

CDR3 nucleotides: TGTGCCAGCAGCTTGGGACAGGGAGGGAGCTACACCTTC. It specifies CASSLGQGGSYTF. The chain employs TRBV5-4 and TRBJ1-2, with 7 positions matching TRBD1. This CDR3 is 13 amino acids long. The germline V gene encodes CDR1 SGHNT and CDR2 YYREEE (reference sequence). V lost 0 bases, J lost 9 bases, and 5 bases stayed unmatched.